The 8 T cell receptor beta chains in this list originate from one sample, sequenced in a study of T cells in Graves' hyperthyroidism and ophthalmopathy. It was RNA transcripts that yielded the amplified TCR beta CDR3 regions. The TCR CDR3 was amplified in a first-round RT-PCR using the HTBI primer set. TCRdb passed the multiplex PCR reads through MiXCR, listing each CDR3 protein once. This repertoire shows about half a million distinct CDR3 sequences, approximately 20% found once; its top ten account for 47%. Sequenced material: blood. The receptors were sampled from a man aged 40-50 years with Graves' ophthalmopathy.

In its sample, this clonotype was seen a few times. V usage is TRBV6-2 or TRBV6-3 and J usage is TRBJ2-7; 8 bases map to TRBD1. This CDR3 comprises 15 residues. The junction had 9 bases not matched to a gene; V was cut back by 6 bases and J by 2 bases. Germline V gene sequence: CDR1 MNHEY, CDR2 SVGEGT. The CDR3 here is CASRPSGQGTYEQYF. CDR3 bases: TGTGCCAGCAGACCCTCCGGACAGGGAACCTACGAGCAGTACTTC.

This clonotype was observed at least ten times. This rearrangement joins TRBV2 to TRBJ1-2, with 9 bases identical to TRBD1. CDR1 SNHLY and CDR2 FYNNEI come from the germline V gene. The J segment lost 8 bases and the V segment lost 2 bases, leaving 9 bases of the junction unmatched. The CDR3 loop spans 15 amino acids. DNA for the CDR3: TGTGCCAGCAGTGAACAAAGACAGGGGGTAGGAGGCTACACCTTC. Its translation: CASSEQRQGVGGYTF.

The table lists this clonotype with a few counts. The chain combines TRBV5-1 with TRBJ2-3, with 8 nucleotides matching TRBD2. The V and J ends lost 0 bases and 2 bases, in that order; junction bases with no gene match: 5. Germline V gives CDR1 SGHRS, CDR2 YFSETQ. CDR3 size: 16 residues. This CDR3 reads CASSLAQRGNTDTQYF. Here the CDR3 DNA reads TGCGCCAGCAGCTTGGCCCAGCGGGGGAACACAGATACGCAGTATTTT.

The sample holds many counts of this clonotype. V is TRBV10-3 and J is TRBJ2-7; 8 nucleotides line up with TRBD2. The CDR3 runs to 14 residues. From germline, CDR1 is ENHRY and CDR2 SYGVKD. The junction had 12 bases not matched to a gene; V was cut back by 6 bases and J by 8 bases. CDR3 residues: CAISAGAGENQQYF. The CDR3 DNA reads TGTGCCATCAGCGCCGGAGCGGGAGAAAATCAGCAGTACTTC.

This clonotype was seen many times. The chain carries TRBV28 and TRBJ2-7; D is possibly TRBD1 or TRBD2 (5 bases each). The V gene lost 5 bases and the J gene lost 0 bases, with 11 bases spanning the gap. Germline values: CDR1 MDHEN, CDR2 SYDVKM. The CDR3 length is 14 residues. CDR3 sequence (DNA): TGTGCCAGCAGTCCGCCAGGGACCTCCTACGAGCAGTACTTC. Amino acids: CASSPPGTSYEQYF.

This clonotype showed up many times. The chain carries TRBV6-2 or TRBV6-3 and TRBJ2-7; tentatively, D is TRBD1 (6 bases). The CDR3 runs to 13 residues. V dropped 6 bases and J dropped 5 bases, with 14 bases sitting between them. Germline CDR1 reads MNHEY; CDR2 reads SVGEGT. Written as DNA, the CDR3 is TGTGCCAGCAGAAAACAGGGTGAGGACGAGCAGTACTTC. Translating it yields CASRKQGEDEQYF.

In its sample, this clonotype was seen many times. The rearrangement uses TRBV11-2 and TRBJ1-3; D is undetermined. Germline V CDR1 and CDR2: SGHAT, FQNNGV. V lost 6 bases to trimming and J lost 4 bases, with 7 bases between them. CDR3 length: 12 residues. The DNA for the CDR3 is TGTGCCAGCAGTCCGACGGGAAACACCATATATTTT. It yields the protein CASSPTGNTIYF.

This clonotype was detected many times. The chain has TRBV3-1 and TRBJ2-1, with 10 bases identical to TRBD2. This CDR3 comprises 16 residues. CDR1 is LGHDT, CDR2 YNNKEL, per germline (reference sequence). V was clipped by 4 bases and J by 3 bases; unmatched bases: 6. The CDR3 here is CASSLPSGGGYNEQFF. CDR3 DNA sequence: TGTGCCAGCAGCCTCCCTAGCGGGGGCGGCTACAATGAGCAGTTCTTC.